Listed below are T cell receptor beta chains from one sample, sequenced in a study of blood T cell repertoires in COVID-19. The method was immunoSEQ multiplex PCR; TCRdb's version includes in-frame clones alone and lacks a portion of them. The sample has some 340,000 clones, around 87% seen once. Sequenced sample: PBMCs or T cells enriched from blood (not recorded which). These receptors all stem from a woman younger than 45 who had recovered from COVID-19. The CDR3 runs from the conserved cysteine through the conserved F or W. D genes are given only for firm matches. The size of a clone is reported for some rows only, either as once, few or many, or as a class for expanded clones.

abundance,v_gene,j_gene,d_gene,CDR3aa,CDR3nt
NA,TRBV15,TRBJ2-7,NA,CATSRDRTGNEQYF,TGTGCCACCAGCAGAGATCGGACTGGGAACGAGCAGTACTTC
NA,TRBV16,TRBJ2-7,NA,CASSQWSGNEQYF,TGTGCCAGCAGCCAATGGTCCGGGAACGAGCAGTACTTC
NA,TRBV29-1,TRBJ2-1,NA,CSVEVVAQVRYNEQFF,TGCAGCGTTGAAGTAGTTGCTCAGGTCCGTTACAATGAGCAGTTCTTC
once,TRBV5-1,TRBJ1-2,NA,CASSLGQGEGYTF,TGCGCCAGCAGCTTGGGGCAGGGCGAAGGCTACACCTTC
NA,TRBV5-6,TRBJ1-1,TRBD1,CASSGDRGFGTEAFF,TGTGCCAGCAGCGGGGACAGGGGATTTGGGACTGAAGCTTTCTTT
NA,TRBV4-1,TRBJ2-5,TRBD2,CASRRLLAGSRETQYF,TGCGCCAGCAGGAGGCTTCTAGCGGGGTCACGAGAGACCCAGTACTTC
NA,TRBV5-6,TRBJ1-2,TRBD1,CASSLDRGLINYGYTF,TGTGCCAGCAGCTTGGACAGGGGGCTAATTAACTATGGCTACACCTTC
once,TRBV7-4,TRBJ2-4,TRBD2,CASSLRLRGSIAGGPITNIQYF,TGTGCCAGCAGTCTGAGACTTAGGGGGTCCATAGCGGGGGGACCCATTACAAACATTCAGTACTTC
NA,TRBV6-5,TRBJ1-6,TRBD1,CATRPPGGSPLHF,TGTGCCACCCGCCCCCCAGGGGGCTCACCCCTCCACTTT
NA,TRBV7-8,TRBJ1-1,NA,CASSLGGSTEAFF,TGTGCCAGCAGCCTTGGGGGGAGCACTGAAGCTTTCTTT
large,TRBV28,TRBJ1-2,NA,CASSFPTGYTF,TGTGCCAGCAGTTTCCCGACTGGGTACACCTTC
NA,TRBV5-1,TRBJ2-5,NA,CASSLGANGEETQYF,TGCGCCAGCAGCTTGGGTGCCAACGGAGAAGAGACCCAGTACTTC
NA,TRBV19,TRBJ1-3,NA,CASSIVGLVSGNTIYF,TGTGCCAGTAGTATAGTGGGACTGGTCTCTGGAAACACCATATATTTT
NA,TRBV5-4,TRBJ2-3,NA,CASSRIAATDTQYF,TGTGCCAGCAGCAGGATAGCGGCCACAGATACGCAGTATTTT